This T cell receptor (beta chain) was documented in a study of cytomegalovirus exposure and HLA in healthy donors. Per germline, CDR1 MDHEN and CDR2 SYDVKM. V lost 10 bases, J lost 8 bases, and 16 bases stayed unmatched. This CDR3 has 14 amino acids. PCR was performed using 60 Vbeta and 13 Jbeta primers. Only in-frame clones appear in the TCRdb table, and some are missing; sequencing was by immunoSEQ multiplex PCR. Of about 120,000 clones listed, about three fifths are singletons. The rearrangement uses TRBV28 and TRBJ1-2, with 7 bases lining up with TRBD1. The sequence was obtained from a man aged 40-49 years in good health and CMV-seropositive. The source material was PBMCs. CDR3 sequence (DNA): TGTGCCAACAGCACGACTACAGGGGAATGGGGCTACACCTTC. This translates into CANSTTTGEWGYTF.